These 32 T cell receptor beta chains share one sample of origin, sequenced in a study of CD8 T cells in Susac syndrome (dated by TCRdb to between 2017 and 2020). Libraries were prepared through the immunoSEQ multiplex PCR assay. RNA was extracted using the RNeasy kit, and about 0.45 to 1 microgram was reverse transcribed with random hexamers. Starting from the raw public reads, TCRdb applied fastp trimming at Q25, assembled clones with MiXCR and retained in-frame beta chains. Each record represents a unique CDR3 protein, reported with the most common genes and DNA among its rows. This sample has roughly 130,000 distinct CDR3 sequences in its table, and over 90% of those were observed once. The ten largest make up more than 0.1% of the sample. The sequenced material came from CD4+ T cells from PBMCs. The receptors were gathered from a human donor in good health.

The CDR3 here is CASSLGGTGEYNEQFF. CDR3 sequence (DNA): TGCGCCAGCAGCTTGGGAGGGACAGGGGAGTACAATGAGCAGTTCTTC. The chain links TRBV5-1 to TRBJ2-1; 10 positions agree with TRBD1. Germline assignment: CDR1 SGHRS and CDR2 YFSETQ. CDR3 length equals 16 residues. V shed 0 bases and J 4 bases; nucleotides not matched to a gene: 4. The variable domain in full, with the rest retrieved from reference TRBV5-1 and TRBJ2-1, is KAGVTQTPRYLIKTRGQQVTLSCSPISGHRSVSWYQQTPGQGLQFLFEYFSETQRNKGNFPGRFSGRQFSNSRSEMNVSTLELGDSALYLCASSLGGTGEYNEQFFGPGTRLTVL.

CDR3 bases: TGCGCCAGCAGCTTGGGTGGGGGACTGAACACTGAAGCTTTCTTT. Translated, it gives CASSLGGGLNTEAFF. The chain recombines TRBV5-1 with TRBJ1-1; a possible D gene is TRBD1 (5 bases). Germline V gene lookup returns CDR1 SGHRS and CDR2 YFSETQ. Trimming pared 0 bases from V and 0 bases from J, leaving 9 bases between. The CDR3 sequence is 15 residues long. Using reference TRBV5-1 and TRBJ1-1 for the parts outside the CDR3, the full variable domain is KAGVTQTPRYLIKTRGQQVTLSCSPISGHRSVSWYQQTPGQGLQFLFEYFSETQRNKGNFPGRFSGRQFSNSRSEMNVSTLELGDSALYLCASSLGGGLNTEAFFGQGTRLTVV.

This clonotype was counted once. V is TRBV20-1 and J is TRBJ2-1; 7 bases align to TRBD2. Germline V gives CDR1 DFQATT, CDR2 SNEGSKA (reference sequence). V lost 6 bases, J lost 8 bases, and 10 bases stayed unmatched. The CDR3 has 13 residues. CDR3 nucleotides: TGCAGTGCCATAGAGGGACTAATCTATGAGCAGTTCTTC. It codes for CSAIEGLIYEQFF.

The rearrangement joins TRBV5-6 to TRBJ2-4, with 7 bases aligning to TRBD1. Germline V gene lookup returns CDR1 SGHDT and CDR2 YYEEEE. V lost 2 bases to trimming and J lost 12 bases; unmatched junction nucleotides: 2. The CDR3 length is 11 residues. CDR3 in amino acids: CASSFAGGQYF. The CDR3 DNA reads TGTGCCAGCAGCTTCGCAGGGGGTCAGTACTTC.

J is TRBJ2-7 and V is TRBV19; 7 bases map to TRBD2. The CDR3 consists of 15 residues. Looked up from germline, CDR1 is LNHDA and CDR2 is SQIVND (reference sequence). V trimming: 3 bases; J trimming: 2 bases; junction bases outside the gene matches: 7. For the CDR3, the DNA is TGTGCCAGTAGTATGGGAGCGGGACCTCCCTACGAGCAGTACTTC. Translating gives CASSMGAGPPYEQYF.

CDR3 sequence (DNA): TGTGCCAGCAGTGAAGCGCTTCGGGGACAACGGTACTTC. This encodes CASSEALRGQRYF. The rearrangement links TRBV2 to TRBJ2-4; D is possibly TRBD1 (6 bases). This CDR3 is built from 13 residues. Germline V gene lookup returns CDR1 SNHLY and CDR2 FYNNEI. Trimming shortened V by 0 bases and J by 15 bases, and 15 bases separated the two germline ends.

Written as DNA, the CDR3 is TGTGCCAGCAGCCGGACAGGTGGGACAGATACGCAGTATTTT. Translated: CASSRTGGTDTQYF. This chain uses TRBV14 with TRBJ2-3; the match to TRBD1 covers 7 bases. Looked up from germline, CDR1 is SGHDN and CDR2 is FVKESK. The CDR3 loop spans 14 amino acids. Unmatched junction bases numbered 4, after V lost 4 bases and J lost 3 bases. The complete variable domain, with remaining parts taken from reference TRBV14 and TRBJ2-3, reads EAGVTQFPSHSVIEKGQTVTLRCDPISGHDNLYWYRRVMGKEIKFLLHFVKESKQDESGMPNNRFLAERTGGTYSTLKVQPAELEDSGVYFCASSRTGGTDTQYFGPGTRLTVL.

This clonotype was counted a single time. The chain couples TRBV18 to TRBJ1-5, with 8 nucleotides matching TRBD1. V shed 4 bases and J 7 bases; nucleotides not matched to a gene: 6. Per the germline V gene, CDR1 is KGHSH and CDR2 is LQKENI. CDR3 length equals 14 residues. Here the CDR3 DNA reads TGTGCCAGCTCACTTCAGGGGGCGAACCAGCCCCAGCATTTT. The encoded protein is CASSLQGANQPQHF.

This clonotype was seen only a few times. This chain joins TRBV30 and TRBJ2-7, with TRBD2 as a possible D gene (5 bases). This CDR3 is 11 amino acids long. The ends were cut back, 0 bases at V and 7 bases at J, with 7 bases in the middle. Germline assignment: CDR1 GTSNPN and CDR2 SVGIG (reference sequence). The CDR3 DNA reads TGTGCCTGGAGTGTTAGAGGGGAGCAGTACTTC. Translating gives CAWSVRGEQYF.

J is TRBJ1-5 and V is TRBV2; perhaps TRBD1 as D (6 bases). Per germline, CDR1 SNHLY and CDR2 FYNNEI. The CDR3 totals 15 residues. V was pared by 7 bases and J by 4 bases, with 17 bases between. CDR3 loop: CASKGLGGENQPQHF. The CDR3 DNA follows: TGTGCCAGCAAGGGGTTAGGGGGGGAAAATCAGCCCCAGCATTTT.

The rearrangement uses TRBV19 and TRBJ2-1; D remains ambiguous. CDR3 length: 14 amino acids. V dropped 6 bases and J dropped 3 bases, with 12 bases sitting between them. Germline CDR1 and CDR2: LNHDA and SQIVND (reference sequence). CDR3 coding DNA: TGTGCCAGTAGCCACCTCTCTAGCTACAATGAGCAGTTCTTC. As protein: CASSHLSSYNEQFF.

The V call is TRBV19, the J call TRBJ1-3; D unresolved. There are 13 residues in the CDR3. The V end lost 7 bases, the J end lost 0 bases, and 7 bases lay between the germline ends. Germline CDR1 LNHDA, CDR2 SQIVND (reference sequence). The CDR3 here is CASNPGSGNTIYF. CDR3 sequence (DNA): TGTGCCAGTAACCCGGGCTCTGGAAACACCATATATTTT. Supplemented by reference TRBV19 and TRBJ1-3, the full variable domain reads DGGITQSPKYLFRKEGQNVTLSCEQNLNHDAMYWYRQDPGQGLRLIYYSQIVNDFQKGDIAEGYSVSREKKESFPLTVTSAQKNPTAFYLCASNPGSGNTIYFGEGSWLTVV.

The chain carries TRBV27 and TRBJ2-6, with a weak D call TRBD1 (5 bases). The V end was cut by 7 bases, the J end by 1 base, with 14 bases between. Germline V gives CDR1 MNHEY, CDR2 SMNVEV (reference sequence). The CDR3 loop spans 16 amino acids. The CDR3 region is CASKLNPGSGANVLTF. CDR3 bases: TGTGCCAGCAAATTGAATCCAGGGTCTGGGGCCAACGTCCTGACTTTC.

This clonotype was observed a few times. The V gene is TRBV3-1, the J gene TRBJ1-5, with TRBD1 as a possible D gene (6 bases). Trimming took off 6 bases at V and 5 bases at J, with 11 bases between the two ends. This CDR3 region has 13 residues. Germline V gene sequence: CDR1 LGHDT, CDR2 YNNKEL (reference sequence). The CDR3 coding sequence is TGTGCCAGCAGTCTCAGGGGTGATCAGCCCCAGCATTTT. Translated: CASSLRGDQPQHF.

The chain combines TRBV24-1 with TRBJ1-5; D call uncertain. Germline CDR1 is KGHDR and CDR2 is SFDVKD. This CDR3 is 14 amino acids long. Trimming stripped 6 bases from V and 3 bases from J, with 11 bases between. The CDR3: CATSYAGPNQPQHF. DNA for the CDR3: TGTGCCACCAGTTATGCGGGTCCCAATCAGCCCCAGCATTTT.

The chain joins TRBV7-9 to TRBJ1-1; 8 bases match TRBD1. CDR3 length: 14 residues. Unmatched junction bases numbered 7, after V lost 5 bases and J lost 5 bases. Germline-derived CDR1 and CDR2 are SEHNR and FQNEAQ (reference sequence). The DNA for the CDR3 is TGTGCCAGCAGCCTCAGACAGGGGAAGACTGAAGCTTTCTTT. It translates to CASSLRQGKTEAFF.

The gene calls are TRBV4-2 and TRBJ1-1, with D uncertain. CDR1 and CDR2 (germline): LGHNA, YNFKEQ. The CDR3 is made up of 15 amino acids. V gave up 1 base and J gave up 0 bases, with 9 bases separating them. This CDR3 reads CASSQGQLMNTEAFF. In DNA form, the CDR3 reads TGTGCCAGCAGCCAAGGGCAGCTAATGAACACTGAAGCTTTCTTT.

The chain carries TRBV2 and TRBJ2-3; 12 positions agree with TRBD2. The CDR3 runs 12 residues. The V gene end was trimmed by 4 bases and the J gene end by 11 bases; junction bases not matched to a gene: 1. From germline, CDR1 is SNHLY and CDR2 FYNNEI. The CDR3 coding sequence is TGTGCCAGCAGTGCGACTAGCGGGAGGCAGTATTTT. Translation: CASSATSGRQYF. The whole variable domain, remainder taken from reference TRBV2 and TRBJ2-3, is EPEVTQTPSHQVTQMGQEVILRCVPISNHLYFYWYRQILGQKVEFLVSFYNNEISEKSEIFDDQFSVERPDGSNFTLKIRSTKLEDSAMYFCASSATSGRQYFGPGTRLTVL.

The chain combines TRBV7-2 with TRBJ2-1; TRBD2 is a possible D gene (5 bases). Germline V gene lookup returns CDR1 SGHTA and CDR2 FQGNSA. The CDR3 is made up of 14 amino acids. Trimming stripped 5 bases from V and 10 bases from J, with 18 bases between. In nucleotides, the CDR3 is TGTGCCAGCAGCCCAGAGGGTGTAGTAGGCGAGCAGTTCTTC. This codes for CASSPEGVVGEQFF.

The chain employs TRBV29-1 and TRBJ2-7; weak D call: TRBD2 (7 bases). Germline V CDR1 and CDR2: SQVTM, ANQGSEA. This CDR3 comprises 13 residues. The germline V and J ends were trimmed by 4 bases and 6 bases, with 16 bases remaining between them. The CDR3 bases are TGCAGCGTTGTGGTCAACAGGGAGGGCGAGCAGTACTTC. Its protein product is CSVVVNREGEQYF.

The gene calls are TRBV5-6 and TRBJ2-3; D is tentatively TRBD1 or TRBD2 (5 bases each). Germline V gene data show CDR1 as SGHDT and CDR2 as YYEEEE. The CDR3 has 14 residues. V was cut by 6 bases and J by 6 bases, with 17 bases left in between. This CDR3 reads CASTSLGTRDTQYF. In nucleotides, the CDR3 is TGTGCCAGCACCTCGTTGGGGACCAGGGATACGCAGTATTTT.

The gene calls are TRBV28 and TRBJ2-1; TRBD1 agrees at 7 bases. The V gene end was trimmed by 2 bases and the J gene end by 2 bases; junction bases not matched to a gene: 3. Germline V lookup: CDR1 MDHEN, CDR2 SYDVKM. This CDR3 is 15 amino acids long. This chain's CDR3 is CASSLMQGAYNEQFF. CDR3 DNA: TGTGCCAGCAGTTTAATGCAGGGGGCCTACAATGAGCAGTTCTTC.

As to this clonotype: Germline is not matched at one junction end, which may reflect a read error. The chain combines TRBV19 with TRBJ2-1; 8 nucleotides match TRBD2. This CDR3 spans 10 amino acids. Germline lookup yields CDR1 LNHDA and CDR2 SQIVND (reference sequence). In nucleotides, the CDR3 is TGTGCCACCCGAGCGGGAGAGTATATCTTC. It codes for CATRAGEYIF.

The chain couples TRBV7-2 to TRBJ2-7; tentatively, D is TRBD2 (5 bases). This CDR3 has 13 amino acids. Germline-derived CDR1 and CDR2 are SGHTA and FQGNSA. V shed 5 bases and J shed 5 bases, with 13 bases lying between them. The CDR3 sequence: CASSLSGSDEQYF. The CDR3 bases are TGTGCCAGCAGCCTAAGCGGTTCCGACGAGCAGTACTTC.

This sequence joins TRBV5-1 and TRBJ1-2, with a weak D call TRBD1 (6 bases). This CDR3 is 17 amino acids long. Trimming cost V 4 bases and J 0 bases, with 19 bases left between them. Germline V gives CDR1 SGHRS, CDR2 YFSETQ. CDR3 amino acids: CASSAPGAALANYGYTF. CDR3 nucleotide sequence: TGCGCCAGCAGCGCCCCGGGGGCCGCCCTTGCTAACTATGGCTACACCTTC. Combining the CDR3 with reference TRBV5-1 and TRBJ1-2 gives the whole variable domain KAGVTQTPRYLIKTRGQQVTLSCSPISGHRSVSWYQQTPGQGLQFLFEYFSETQRNKGNFPGRFSGRQFSNSRSEMNVSTLELGDSALYLCASSAPGAALANYGYTFGSGTRLTVV.

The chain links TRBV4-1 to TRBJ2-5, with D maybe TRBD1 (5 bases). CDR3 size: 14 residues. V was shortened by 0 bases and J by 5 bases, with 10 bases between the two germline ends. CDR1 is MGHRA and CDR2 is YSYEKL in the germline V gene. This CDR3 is CASSQEPRAETQYF. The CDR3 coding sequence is TGCGCCAGCAGCCAAGAACCCAGGGCGGAGACCCAGTACTTC.

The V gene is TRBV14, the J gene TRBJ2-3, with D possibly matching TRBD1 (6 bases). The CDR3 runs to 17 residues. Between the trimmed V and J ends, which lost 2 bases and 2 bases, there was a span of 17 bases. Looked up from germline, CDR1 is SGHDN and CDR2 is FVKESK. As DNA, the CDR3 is TGTGCCAGCAGCCAATTACTGACAGGTCTTAACACAGATACGCAGTATTTT. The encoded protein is CASSQLLTGLNTDTQYF.

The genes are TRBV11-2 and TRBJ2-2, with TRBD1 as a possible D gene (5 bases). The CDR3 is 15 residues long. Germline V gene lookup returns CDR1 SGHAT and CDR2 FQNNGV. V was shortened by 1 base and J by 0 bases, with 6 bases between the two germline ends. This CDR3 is CASSLVQANTGELFF. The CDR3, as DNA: TGTGCCAGCAGCTTAGTACAGGCGAACACCGGGGAGCTGTTTTTT.

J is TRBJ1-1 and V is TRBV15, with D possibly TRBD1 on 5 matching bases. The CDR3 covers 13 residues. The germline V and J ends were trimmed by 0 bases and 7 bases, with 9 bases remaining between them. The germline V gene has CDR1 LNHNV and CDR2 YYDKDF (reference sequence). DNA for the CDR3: TGTGCCACCAGCAGAGAGGGGGGGTATGAAGCTTTCTTT. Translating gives CATSREGGYEAFF.

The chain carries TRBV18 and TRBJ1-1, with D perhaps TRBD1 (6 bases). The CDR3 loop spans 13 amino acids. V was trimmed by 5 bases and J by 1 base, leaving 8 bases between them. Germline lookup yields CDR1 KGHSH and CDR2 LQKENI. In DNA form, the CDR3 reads TGTGCCAGCTCAGTGGGACAGAACACTGAAGCTTTCTTT. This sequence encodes CASSVGQNTEAFF.

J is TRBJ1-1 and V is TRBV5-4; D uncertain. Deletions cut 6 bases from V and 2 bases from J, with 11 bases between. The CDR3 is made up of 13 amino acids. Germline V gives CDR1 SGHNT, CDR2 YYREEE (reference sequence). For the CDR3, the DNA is TGTGCCAGCAACAAGGGTCCCAACACTGAAGCTTTCTTT. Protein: CASNKGPNTEAFF.

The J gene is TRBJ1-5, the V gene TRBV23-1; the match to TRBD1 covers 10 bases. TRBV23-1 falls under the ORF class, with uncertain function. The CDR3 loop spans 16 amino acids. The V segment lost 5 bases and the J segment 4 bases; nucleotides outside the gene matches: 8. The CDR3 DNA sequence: TGCGCCAGCAGTGAACTGGGACAGGGGATGAATCAGCCCCAGCATTTT. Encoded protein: CASSELGQGMNQPQHF.